These 25 T cell receptor beta chains originate from one sample sequenced in a study of synovial regulatory T cells in juvenile arthritis. Measured with immunoSEQ multiplex PCR; TCRdb has only the in-frame clones, and not every one. The sample spans approximately 6,400 clones; the ten largest clones claim roughly 0.55%. Source material: Treg cells from blood. Documented subset: remaining (HLA-DR-negative) circulating blood Treg cells. These receptors were collected from a donor between 2 and 29 years old with juvenile idiopathic arthritis.

This chain joins TRBV7-9 and TRBJ1-1. The CDR3 is 14 amino acids. DNA was not recorded. Germline CDR1 SEHNR, CDR2 FQNEAQ (reference sequence). This CDR3 is CATTGRGRNTEAFF.

V and J are TRBV6-9 and TRBJ2-7; the D call from TCRdb, TRBD2, cannot be confirmed without DNA. The CDR3 loop spans 15 amino acids. Nucleotide data are not available. CDR1 is MNHGY, CDR2 SVAAGI, per germline. This CDR3 reads CASSLTGTSAYEQYF.

This rearrangement joins TRBV27 to TRBJ2-2; TCRdb's D call, TRBD2, is unchecked because there is no DNA. CDR3 length: 14 amino acids. Only the protein is on record. In germline, CDR1 is MNHEY, CDR2 SMNVEV (reference sequence). The CDR3 loop reads CASKRRVSTGELFF.

The chain has TRBV7-2 and TRBJ2-5. Germline values: CDR1 SGHTA, CDR2 FQGNSA. This CDR3 contains 14 residues. A DNA sequence was not provided. The chain's CDR3 is CASSLVWGKETQYF.

This chain uses TRBV2 with TRBJ2-7; absent DNA, TCRdb's TRBD1 call cannot be checked. Germline CDR1 SNHLY, CDR2 FYNNEI. CDR3 length: 15 amino acids. No nucleotide data were recorded. The CDR3 protein is CASRARTGGTYEQYF.

The chain joins TRBV7-2 to TRBJ2-5; no DNA is available, so the TRBD2 call from TCRdb remains unchecked. The CDR3 covers 11 residues. No DNA accompanies this entry. Germline CDR1 and CDR2: SGHTA and FQGNSA. The CDR3 reads CASSGGKTQYF.

The chain links TRBV11-2 to TRBJ2-1. The CDR3 extends over 16 amino acids. No DNA is recorded. Per germline, CDR1 SGHAT and CDR2 FQNNGV. The CDR3 sequence: CASSYTAVGTYNEQFF.

The V and J genes are TRBV19 and TRBJ1-2; TCRdb's D call of TRBD1 is untestable without DNA. The CDR3 runs 14 residues. The DNA is not on file. CDR1 LNHDA and CDR2 SQIVND come from the germline V gene (reference sequence). This CDR3 reads CASSMDRGNYGYTF.

The genes are TRBV6-5 and TRBJ1-1; absent DNA, TCRdb's TRBD1 call cannot be checked. CDR1 and CDR2 from the germline V gene are MNHEY and SVGAGI. CDR3 length equals 14 residues. No DNA sequence is on record. CDR3 region: CAAFRGRKNTEAFF.

This chain joins TRBV2 and TRBJ2-1; TCRdb's D call, TRBD2, is unchecked because there is no DNA. The CDR3 has 17 residues. Nucleotide data are not available. CDR1 and CDR2 (germline): SNHLY, FYNNEI. The CDR3 loop is CASRMFGGFSSYNEQFF. Full variable domain (missing parts from reference TRBV2 and TRBJ2-1): EPEVTQTPSHQVTQMGQEVILRCVPISNHLYFYWYRQILGQKVEFLVSFYNNEISEKSEIFDDQFSVERPDGSNFTLKIRSTKLEDSAMYFCASRMFGGFSSYNEQFFGPGTRLTVL.

The chain is built from TRBV28 and TRBJ1-1. CDR1 and CDR2 from the germline V gene are MDHEN and SYDVKM. There are 17 residues in the CDR3. No DNA accompanies this entry. The CDR3 reads CASSLAAGPRGITEAFF. The complete variable domain, with remaining parts taken from reference TRBV28 and TRBJ1-1, reads DVKVTQSSRYLVKRTGEKVFLECVQDMDHENMFWYRQDPGLGLRLIYFSYDVKMKEKGDIPEGYSVSREKKERFSLILESASTNQTSMYLCASSLAAGPRGITEAFFGQGTRLTVV.

The chain joins TRBV23-1 to TRBJ2-7. TRBV23-1 is an ORF; its function is uncertain. The CDR3 sequence is 13 residues long. DNA was not recorded. The chain's CDR3 is CASPGRSQGAQYF.

V usage is TRBV2 and J usage is TRBJ1-1. CDR1 is SNHLY, CDR2 FYNNEI, per germline. The CDR3 is made up of 14 amino acids. No coding sequence is recorded. CDR3 residues: CASSGLMEGTEAFF.

This clone ranks as medium-sized (0.01 to 0.1%) in terms of frequency. The chain has TRBV7-2 and TRBJ2-7. CDR3 length: 11 amino acids. No coding sequence is recorded. Germline-derived CDR1 and CDR2 are SGHTA and FQGNSA. The CDR3 protein is CASSVSYEQYF.

The chain joins TRBV4-2 to TRBJ2-3; the D call from TCRdb, TRBD2, cannot be confirmed without DNA. The CDR3 is 19 residues long. No DNA sequence was recorded. Germline CDR1 is LGHNA and CDR2 is YNFKEQ. This CDR3 reads CASSQDLSGSWKLTDTQYF.

The genes are TRBV19 and TRBJ1-5; the TCRdb call, TRBD1, lacks DNA for checking. Germline V gene sequence: CDR1 LNHDA, CDR2 SQIVND (reference sequence). The CDR3 length is 15 residues. DNA was not recorded. CDR3 in amino acids: CASWDRSGSNQPQHF.

The genes are TRBV7-6 and TRBJ1-2; the D call from TCRdb, TRBD1, cannot be confirmed without DNA. The CDR3 has 13 amino acids. No DNA is listed. The germline V gene has CDR1 SGHVS and CDR2 FNYEAQ. CDR3 protein: CASSLGTGYGYTF.

This chain uses TRBV29-1 with TRBJ1-2. The CDR3 covers 13 residues. Only the protein sequence is given. CDR1 is SQVTM, CDR2 ANQGSEA, per germline. CDR3 in amino acids: CSVDPVGGVGYTF.

The rearrangement links TRBV4-1 to TRBJ2-2; TCRdb names TRBD2, which stays unverified in the absence of DNA. The CDR3 has 16 residues. No nucleotide data were recorded. CDR1 is MGHRA and CDR2 is YSYEKL in the germline V gene. Here the CDR3 reads CASSQVGGANTGELFF.

The V gene is TRBV2, the J gene TRBJ2-3; there is no DNA to check the TCRdb D call of TRBD1. The length of the CDR3 is 18 residues. No DNA was logged. Germline assignment: CDR1 SNHLY and CDR2 FYNNEI. The CDR3 sequence is CASSEWTGAISSTDTQYF. Looking up the rest from reference TRBV2 and TRBJ2-3 gives the full variable domain: EPEVTQTPSHQVTQMGQEVILRCVPISNHLYFYWYRQILGQKVEFLVSFYNNEISEKSEIFDDQFSVERPDGSNFTLKIRSTKLEDSAMYFCASSEWTGAISSTDTQYFGPGTRLTVL.

Here the CDR3 reads CASSSPRLAEIYNEQFF. This chain links TRBV7-9 with TRBJ2-1; the D call of TRBD2 rests on TCRdb alone, since no DNA is present to check it. The CDR3 has 17 residues. The protein alone is recorded here. The germline CDR1 and CDR2 sequences are SEHNR and FQNEAQ (reference sequence). The entire variable domain, with the rest obtained from reference TRBV7-9 and TRBJ2-1, is as follows: DTGVSQNPRHKITKRGQNVTFRCDPISEHNRLYWYRQTLGQGPEFLTYFQNEAQLEKSRLLSDRFSAERPKGSFSTLEIQRTEQGDSAMYLCASSSPRLAEIYNEQFFGPGTRLTVL.

The chain uses TRBV28 and TRBJ1-5; TCRdb calls TRBD1, which cannot be checked without DNA. The germline CDR1 and CDR2 sequences are MDHEN and SYDVKM. The CDR3 runs 16 residues. Nucleotide data are not available. This chain's CDR3 is CASRRGKGSFNQPQHF.

Frequency places this clone as medium-sized. V gene TRBV20-1 combines with J gene TRBJ1-6; TCRdb's assignment of TRBD1 cannot be checked, as there is no DNA. Germline V gene lookup returns CDR1 DFQATT and CDR2 SNEGSKA (reference sequence). The CDR3 has 11 amino acids. A DNA sequence was not provided. This CDR3 is CSAGGNSPLHF.

This CDR3 reads CASSLRLESNEQYF. The chain uses TRBV7-9 and TRBJ2-7; TCRdb outputs TRBD2, but without DNA this stays unchecked. The CDR3 runs to 14 residues. No DNA sequence is on record. Germline CDR1 reads SEHNR; CDR2 reads FQNEAQ (reference sequence).

The chain links TRBV4-1 to TRBJ2-7. The V gene's germline CDR1 is MGHRA and CDR2 YSYEKL. CDR3 length: 14 residues. The nucleotide record is missing. CDR3: CASSHPDGTYEQYF.